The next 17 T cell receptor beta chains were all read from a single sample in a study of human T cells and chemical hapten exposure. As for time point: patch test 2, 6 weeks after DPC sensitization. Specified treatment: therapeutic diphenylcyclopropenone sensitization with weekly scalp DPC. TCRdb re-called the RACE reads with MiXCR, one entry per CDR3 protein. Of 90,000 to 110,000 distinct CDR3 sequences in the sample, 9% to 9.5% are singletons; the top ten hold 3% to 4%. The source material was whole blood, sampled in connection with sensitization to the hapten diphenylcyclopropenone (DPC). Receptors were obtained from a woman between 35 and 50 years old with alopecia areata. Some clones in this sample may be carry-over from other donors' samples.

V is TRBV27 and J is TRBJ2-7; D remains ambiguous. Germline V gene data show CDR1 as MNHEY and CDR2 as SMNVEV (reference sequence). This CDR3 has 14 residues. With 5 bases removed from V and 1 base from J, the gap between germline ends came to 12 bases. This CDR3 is CASSTRVGSYEQYF. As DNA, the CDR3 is TGTGCCAGCAGTACCCGGGTGGGGTCCTACGAGCAGTACTTC.

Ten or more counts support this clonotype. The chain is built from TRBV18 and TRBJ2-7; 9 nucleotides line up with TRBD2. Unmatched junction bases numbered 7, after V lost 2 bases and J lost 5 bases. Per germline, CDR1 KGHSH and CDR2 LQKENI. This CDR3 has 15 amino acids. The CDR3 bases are TGTGCCAGCTCACCAGTGGCTAGCGGGGACCACGAGCAGTACTTC. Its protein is CASSPVASGDHEQYF.

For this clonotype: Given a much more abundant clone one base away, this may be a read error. CDR3 in amino acids: CASSYSAASGNTIYF. The CDR3, as DNA: TGTGCCAGCAGTTACTCCGCCGCGTCGGGGAACACCATATATTTT. V and J are TRBV6-5 and TRBJ1-3; no firm D call. This CDR3 is built from 15 residues. V was pared by 0 bases and J by 7 bases, with 13 bases between. The germline gives CDR1 MNHEY, CDR2 SVGAGI.

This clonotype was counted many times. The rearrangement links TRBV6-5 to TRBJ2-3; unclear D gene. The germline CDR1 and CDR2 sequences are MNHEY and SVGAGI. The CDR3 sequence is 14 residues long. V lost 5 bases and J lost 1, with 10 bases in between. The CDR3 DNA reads TGTGCCAGCAGTACCTCCCCCGGCACAGATACGCAGTATTTT. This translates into CASSTSPGTDTQYF.

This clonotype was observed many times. CDR3 DNA sequence: TGTGCCAGCAGCTTAACCACCATCCAAGAGACCCAGTACTTC. This gives the protein CASSLTTIQETQYF. V and J are TRBV7-9 and TRBJ2-5; D unresolved. Trimming cost V 2 bases and J 1 base, with 8 bases left between them. Germline assignment: CDR1 SEHNR and CDR2 FQNEAQ (reference sequence). CDR3 length: 14 residues.

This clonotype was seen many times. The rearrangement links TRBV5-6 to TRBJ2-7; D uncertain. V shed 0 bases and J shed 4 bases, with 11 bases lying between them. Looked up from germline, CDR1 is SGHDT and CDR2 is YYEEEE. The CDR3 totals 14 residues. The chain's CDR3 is CASSLAGPWYEQYF. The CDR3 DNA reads TGTGCCAGCAGCTTGGCAGGACCCTGGTACGAGCAGTACTTC.

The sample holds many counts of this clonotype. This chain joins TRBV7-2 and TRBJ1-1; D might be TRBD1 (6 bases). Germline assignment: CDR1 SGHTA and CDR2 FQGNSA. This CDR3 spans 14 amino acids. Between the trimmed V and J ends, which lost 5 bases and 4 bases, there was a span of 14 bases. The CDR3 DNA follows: TGTGCCAGCAGCCCCTTGGCAGGGGTCACTGAAGCTTTCTTT. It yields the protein CASSPLAGVTEAFF. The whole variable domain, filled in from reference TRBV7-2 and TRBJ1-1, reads GAGVSQSPSNKVTEKGKDVELRCDPISGHTALYWYRQSLGQGLEFLIYFQGNSAPDKSGLPSDRFSAERTGGSVSTLTIQRTQQEDSAVYLCASSPLAGVTEAFFGQGTRLTVV.

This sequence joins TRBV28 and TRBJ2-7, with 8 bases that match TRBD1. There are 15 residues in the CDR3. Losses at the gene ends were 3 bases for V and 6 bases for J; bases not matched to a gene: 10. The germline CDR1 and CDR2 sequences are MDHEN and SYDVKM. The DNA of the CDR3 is TGTGCCAGCAGTTTGCCCGGACAGGGTACGGGCGAGCAGTACTTC. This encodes CASSLPGQGTGEQYF.

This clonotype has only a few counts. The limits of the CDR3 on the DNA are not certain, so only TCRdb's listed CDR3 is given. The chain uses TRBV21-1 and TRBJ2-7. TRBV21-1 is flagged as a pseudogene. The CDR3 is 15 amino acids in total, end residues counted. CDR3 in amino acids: CASSLFGRGSYEQYF.

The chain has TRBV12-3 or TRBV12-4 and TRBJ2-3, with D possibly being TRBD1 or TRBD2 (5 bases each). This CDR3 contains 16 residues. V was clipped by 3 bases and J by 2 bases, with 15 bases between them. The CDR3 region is CASSLYGARDTDTQYF. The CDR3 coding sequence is TGTGCCAGCAGTTTGTACGGGGCGAGGGACACAGATACGCAGTATTTT.

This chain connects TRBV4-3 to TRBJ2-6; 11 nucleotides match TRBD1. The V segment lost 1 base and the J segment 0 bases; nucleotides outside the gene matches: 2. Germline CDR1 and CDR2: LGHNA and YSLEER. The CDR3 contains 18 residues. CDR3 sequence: CASSQGGTGGSGANVLTF. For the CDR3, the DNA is TGCGCCAGCAGCCAAGGGGGGACAGGGGGCTCTGGGGCCAACGTCCTGACTTTC.

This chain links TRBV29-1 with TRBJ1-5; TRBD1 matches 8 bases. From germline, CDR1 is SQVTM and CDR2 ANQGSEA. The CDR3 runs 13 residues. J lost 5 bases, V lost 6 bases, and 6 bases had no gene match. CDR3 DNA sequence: TGCAGCGTGGGGACAGGAACATATCAGCCCCAGCATTTT. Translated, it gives CSVGTGTYQPQHF. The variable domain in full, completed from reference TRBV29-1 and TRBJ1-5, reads SAVISQKPSRDICQRGTSLTIQCQVDSQVTMMFWYRQQPGQSLTLIATANQGSEATYESGFVIDKFPISRPNLTFSTLTVSNMSPEDSSIYLCSVGTGTYQPQHFGDGTRLSIL.

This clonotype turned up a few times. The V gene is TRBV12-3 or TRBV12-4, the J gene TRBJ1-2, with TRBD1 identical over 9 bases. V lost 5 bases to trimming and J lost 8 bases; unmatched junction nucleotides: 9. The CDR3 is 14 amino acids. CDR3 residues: CASSATGGRGGYTF. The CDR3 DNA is TGTGCCAGCAGTGCGACAGGGGGAAGGGGAGGCTACACCTTC.

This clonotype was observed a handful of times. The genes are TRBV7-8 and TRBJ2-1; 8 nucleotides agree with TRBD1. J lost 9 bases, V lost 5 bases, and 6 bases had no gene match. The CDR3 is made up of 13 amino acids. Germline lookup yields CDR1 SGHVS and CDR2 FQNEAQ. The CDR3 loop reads CASSPGQGGEQFF. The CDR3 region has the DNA TGTGCCAGCAGCCCAGGACAGGGAGGTGAGCAGTTCTTC.

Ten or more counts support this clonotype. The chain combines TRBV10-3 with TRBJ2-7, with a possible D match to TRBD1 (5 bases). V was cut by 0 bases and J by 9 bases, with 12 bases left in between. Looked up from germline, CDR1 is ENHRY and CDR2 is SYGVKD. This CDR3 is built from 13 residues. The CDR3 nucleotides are TGTGCCATCAGTGAGTCGGGGCAGTCGGTGCAGTACTTC. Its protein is CAISESGQSVQYF.

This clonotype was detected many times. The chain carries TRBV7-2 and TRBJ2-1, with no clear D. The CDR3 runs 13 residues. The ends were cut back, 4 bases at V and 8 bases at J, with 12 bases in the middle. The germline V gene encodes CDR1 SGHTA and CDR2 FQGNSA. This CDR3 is CASSSRTVDEQFF. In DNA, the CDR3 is TGTGCCAGCAGCTCCCGGACGGTGGATGAGCAGTTCTTC.

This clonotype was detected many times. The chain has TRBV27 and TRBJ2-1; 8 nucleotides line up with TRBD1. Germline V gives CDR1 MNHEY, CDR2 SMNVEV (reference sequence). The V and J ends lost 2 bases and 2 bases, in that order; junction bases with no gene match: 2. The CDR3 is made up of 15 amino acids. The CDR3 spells CASSLRQGPYNEQFF. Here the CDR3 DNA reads TGTGCCAGCAGTTTACGACAGGGGCCCTACAATGAGCAGTTCTTC.